This T cell receptor (beta chain) was profiled in a study of cytomegalovirus exposure and HLA in healthy donors. Notes on this clone: Antigen: not known.

The PCR was carried out with 60 Vbeta primers and 13 Jbeta primers. Method: immunoSEQ multiplex PCR; TCRdb's copy keeps in-frame clones and lacks some. The sample records about 150,000 clones, roughly 82% being singletons. The study's findings and limits: V- and J-gene trimming of TCR beta was linked (in a later analysis) to a missense DCLRE1C variant.

The CDR3 is 17 residues long. Trimming removed 4 bases from V and 9 bases from J, with 28 bases in between. Germline V gives CDR1 LNHDA, CDR2 SQIVND (reference sequence). The chain couples TRBV19 to TRBJ2-7, with D perhaps TRBD1 (6 bases). The sequencing input was PBMCs. This sequence originates from a woman aged 45-65 years in good health and CMV-seropositive. The CDR3 sequence: CASSSGQTYSLLSRQYF. CDR3 DNA: TGTGCCAGTAGTAGCGGACAGACCTACAGTCTGTTGTCGAGGCAGTACTTC. Together with reference TRBV19 and TRBJ2-7, the CDR3 gives the full variable domain: DGGITQSPKYLFRKEGQNVTLSCEQNLNHDAMYWYRQDPGQGLRLIYYSQIVNDFQKGDIAEGYSVSREKKESFPLTVTSAQKNPTAFYLCASSSGQTYSLLSRQYFGPGTRLTVT.